This T cell receptor (beta chain) was captured by sequencing in a study of blood T cell repertoires in COVID-19 (dated by TCRdb to between 2020 and 2021). Regarding the complete study: Samples covering the acute and convalescent phases of COVID-19 were provided by collaborators in the United States, Italy and Spain. The prospective study material was composed of cDNA or gDNA derived from T cells, B-cell-depleted T cells, or PBMCs. Deeply sampled blood TCRbeta repertoires from subjects exposed to, actively infected with, or recovered from COVID-19 were included in the dataset. The repertoires were made available in a free public database intended to serve as a resource for research on the immune response to SARS-CoV-2. The samples were drawn from two sources: the first 160 participants of the ongoing ImmuneRACE study, and 1,000 to 1,500 subjects contributed by 6 global collaborators. The sample metadata nearly always contained a de-identified subject ID, COVID-19 status, age in years and sex. HLA class I and class II types, where available, came from metadata supplied by the sample provider rather than from assay-based typing.

The study at large found these results: The quantity of clinical and demographic metadata differed by source and by participant and was supplied without curation.

Inclusive of the bounding cysteine and phenylalanine, the CDR3 is 13 residues long. Just the 39-base CDR3 DNA is kept, in frame starting at base 1. Taken from the germline V gene, the CDR1 and CDR2 loops are SGHAT and FQNNGV. Trimming costs V 3 bases and J 7 bases, and their ends lie 10 bases apart. Regarding this clone: The clone's antigen remains unknown. Per-base quality was not reported, and no clone a single base away is much larger than it.

The immunoSEQ Assay, a bias-controlled multiplex PCR, was used to amplify TCRbeta CDR3 regions from genomic DNA. Per the authors' processing: The number of nucleated cells in each sample was estimated from the amplification of reference gene primers within the assay. To quantify the absolute abundance of each unique TCRbeta CDR3 rearrangement, sequence reads were collapsed and filtered. For each sample, productive Simpson clonality was calculated by taking the square root of Simpson's diversity index across productive rearrangements. The immuneACCESS repertoire file appears here via TCRdb, limited to in-frame rearrangements. These files lack a portion of the clones; in checked studies, under half of the deficit traces to unresolved V genes, and the cause of the others is not known. That table gives V, J and clone size, and the DNA gave D and trimming. Across this sample there are some 60,000 clones, with approximately 81% seen only once. The ten top clones hold 25% to 30% of the sample.

Whole blood was collected in K2EDTA tubes by collaborating institutions according to the institutions' own protocols. For TCRbeta analysis, collaborator samples were shipped as frozen whole blood, as isolated PBMCs, or as DNA extracted from either sample type. Recombination connected TRBV11-2 to TRBJ1-5, with TRBD1 as a weak D call on 6 bases. Material for sequencing was peripheral blood. This sequence was found in a woman aged 80 or over with active or convalescent COVID-19. Read as DNA, the sequence is TGTGCCAGCAGCTTGGGCGACAGGCAGCCCCAGCATTTT. Translated, this gives CASSLGDRQPQHF. Supplemented by the reference TRBV11-2 and TRBJ1-5 proteins around the CDR3, the complete variable domain is EAGVAQSPRYKIIEKRQSVAFWCNPISGHATLYWYQQILGQGPKLLIQFQNNGVVDDSQLPKDRFSAERLKGVDSTLKIQPAKLEDSAVYLCASSLGDRQPQHFGDGTRLSIL.